This T cell receptor (beta chain) derives from a study of T-cell memory formation after mild COVID-19. Findings and caveats of the study: Clones which contracted sat mainly in CM and EM if CD4+, and in EMRA if CD8+.

UMIs and sample barcodes were carried by the TCR alpha and TCR beta cDNA libraries that 5'RACE produced using constant-segment primers. TCRdb re-called the 5' RACE reads through MiXCR, storing one row per CDR3 protein. The sample holds around 25,000 distinct CDR3 sequences, 6.5% to 9% seen once. Losses at the gene ends were 2 bases for V and 4 bases for J; bases not matched to a gene: 1. Germline CDR1 MGHRA, CDR2 YSYEKL. This CDR3 has 14 amino acids. This clonotype was seen repeatedly, ten times or more. What it binds is unknown. The chain carries TRBV4-1 and TRBJ2-2; 7 bases fit TRBD1. This TCR came from an adult woman who had mild COVID-19 (a few samples of this study predate the infection). Cell type and time point are not known. The sample taken for sequencing was PBMCs or a T cell subset sorted from them (not recorded which). Written as DNA, the CDR3 is TGCGCCAGCAGCCAACGGACAGGCACCGGGGAGCTGTTTTTT. Amino acid sequence: CASSQRTGTGELFF.